The rows below give T cell receptor beta chains drawn from one sample of a study of regulatory and conventional T cells in RAG deficiency. Sequencing was performed with immunoSEQ multiplex PCR; in TCRdb, only in-frame clones are kept and a portion is missing. The sample yields under 35,000 clones, approximately 80% seen once. The sample was also reused in another study, on regulatory T cells.

Sequences were obtained from CD4+ effector T cells sorted from blood. The source of these receptors is a human donor in good health. Each CDR3 is given with its conserved first and last residue.

TRBV4-1	TRBJ1-1	CASSGSGNTEAFF
TRBV11-3	TRBJ1-1	CASSRLGSDTEAFF
TRBV10-1	TRBJ2-2	CASTWGGDTGELFF
TRBV5-4	TRBJ2-6	CASSPLAGGANVLTF
TRBV11-3	TRBJ2-1	CASSLAAIRDNEQFF
TRBV19	TRBJ1-2	CASSTRSGANTF
TRBV27	TRBJ1-1	CASSREGLNTEAFF
TRBV5-4	TRBJ1-6	CASSWGTGDNNSPLHF
TRBV30	TRBJ1-6	CAWSERGRERSPLHF
TRBV7-9	TRBJ2-7	CATLKGETYEQYF
TRBV21-1	TRBJ1-5	CASSPPGGVNSNQPQHF
TRBV7-9	TRBJ1-1	CASSLGDDASTEAFF
TRBV4-1	TRBJ1-3	CASSQPTGGNTIYF
TRBV14	TRBJ2-3	CASSQEVTWRGRDTQYF
TRBV19	TRBJ1-5	CASTQDRAGHQPQHF
TRBV19	TRBJ1-5	CASSIGQANQPQHF
TRBV28	TRBJ2-5	CASSSSGQGQETQYF
TRBV6-5	TRBJ1-1	CASSYRVASEAFF
TRBV18	TRBJ1-6	CASSPREGSPLHF
TRBV7-3	TRBJ2-3	CASSSNPGLPSTDTQYF
TRBV28	TRBJ2-7	CASSTRNSYEQYF
TRBV6-5	TRBJ2-3	CASSSVGRDTQYF
TRBV7-3	TRBJ1-2	CASSPGATANYGYTF
TRBV11-2	TRBJ2-5	CASSLSPQASRETQYF
TRBV30	TRBJ1-6	CAWSGGTGRNSNSPLHF
TRBV6-5	TRBJ2-3	CASRRSKTDTQYF